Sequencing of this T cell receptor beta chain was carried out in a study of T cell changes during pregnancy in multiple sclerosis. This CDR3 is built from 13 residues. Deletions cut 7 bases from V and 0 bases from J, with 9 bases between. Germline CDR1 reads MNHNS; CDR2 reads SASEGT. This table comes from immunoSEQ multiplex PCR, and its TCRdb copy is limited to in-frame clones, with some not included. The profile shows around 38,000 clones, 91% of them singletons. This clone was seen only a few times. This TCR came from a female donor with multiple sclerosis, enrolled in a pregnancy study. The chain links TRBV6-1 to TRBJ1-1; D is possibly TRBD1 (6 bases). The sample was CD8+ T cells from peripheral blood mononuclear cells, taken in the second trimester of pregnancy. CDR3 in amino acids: CASTWTVNTEAFF. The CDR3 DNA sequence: TGTGCCAGCACCTGGACAGTGAACACTGAAGCTTTCTTT.